This is a list of T cell receptor beta chains from one sample in a study of CD8 T cells in ankylosing spondylitis. TCRdb redid the calling of the 5' RACE reads with MiXCR, one entry per CDR3 protein. The table lists some 840,000 distinct CDR3 sequences, about 11% of them singletons, with under 0.6% in the top ten. The material sequenced was blood, either unsorted or a sorted T cell fraction (not recorded which). These receptors came from a male donor with ankylosing spondylitis. Each CDR3 is given with its conserved first and last residue. D genes are given only for firm matches. A clone size is listed for some rows: how often the clone was seen (once, few, many), or a class if it is expanded.

J gene | V gene | clone size | D gene | CDR3 DNA | CDR3 protein
TRBJ1-1 | TRBV6-5 | few | NA | TGTGCCAGCAGTTACGGGGGGACTAACACTGAAGCTTTCTTT | CASSYGGTNTEAFF
TRBJ2-2 | TRBV7-3 | NA | NA | TGTGCCAGCAGCTTACAATCCCCATGGAACACCGGGGAGCTGTTTTTT | CASSLQSPWNTGELFF
TRBJ2-7 | TRBV4-2 | NA | NA | TGTGCCAGCAGCCGGACCTCAGGGGAGTCCTCCTACGAGCAGTACTTC | CASSRTSGESSYEQYF
TRBJ2-3 | TRBV5-1 | NA | TRBD1 | TGCGCCAGCAGCTTGTTGGGACAGGGCTTCGCAGATACGCAGTATTTT | CASSLLGQGFADTQYF
TRBJ1-2 | TRBV6-1 | many | NA | TGTGCCAGCATGGACCAGGCCTCTAACTATGGCTACACCTTC | CASMDQASNYGYTF
TRBJ2-1 | TRBV7-3 | NA | TRBD1 | TGTGCCAGCAGCTTAACGGGGGACAGATACAATGAGCAGTTCTTC | CASSLTGDRYNEQFF
TRBJ1-2 | TRBV29-1 | few | NA | TGCAGCGTTGATCGTACAGGGAGAAACTATGGCTACACCTTC | CSVDRTGRNYGYTF
TRBJ2-3 | TRBV4-3 | NA | NA | TGCGCCAGCAGCCAGTTTTTGGTCACTATAGCAGATACGCAGTATTTT | CASSQFLVTIADTQYF
TRBJ2-3 | TRBV2 | few | TRBD2 | TGTGCCAGCAGTGATGAGGGACTAGGAGGAACGGATACGCAGTATTTT | CASSDEGLGGTDTQYF
TRBJ2-5 | TRBV10-3 | few | TRBD2 | TGTGCCATCAGTGTTAGCGGGGCGACGGAGACCCAGTACTTC | CAISVSGATETQYF
TRBJ1-4 | TRBV24-1 | few | TRBD1 | TGTGCCACCAGTGAGACAGGGAGGGCTAATGAAAAACTGTTTTTT | CATSETGRANEKLFF
TRBJ2-5 | TRBV20-1 | few | NA | TGCAGTGCTGGGATCGCGCCCCGAGAGACCCAGTACTTC | CSAGIAPRETQYF
TRBJ1-1 | TRBV6-2/TRBV6-3 | many | TRBD1 | TGTGCCAGCAGCCGACAGGGAGGGGCCACTGAAGCTTTCTTT | CASSRQGGATEAFF
TRBJ2-1 | TRBV18 | NA | TRBD1 | TGTGCCAGCTCACCACAGGACAGGGGGCACTACAATGAGCAGTTCTTC | CASSPQDRGHYNEQFF
TRBJ2-1 | TRBV6-2/TRBV6-3 | few | NA | TGTGCCAGCAGTTACTCCACATGGGATGAGCAGTTCTTC | CASSYSTWDEQFF
TRBJ1-5 | TRBV20-1 | few | NA | TGCAGTGCTAGACCCGGGGGCCAGCCCCAGCATTTT | CSARPGGQPQHF
TRBJ2-2 | TRBV3-1 | NA | NA | TGTGCCAGCATCTCAACAGGGAACACCGGGGAGCTGTTTTTT | CASISTGNTGELFF
TRBJ1-4 | TRBV20-1 | many | NA | TGCAGTGCTAGCGCAACTAATGAAAAACTGTTTTTT | CSASATNEKLFF
TRBJ2-7 | TRBV7-8 | NA | NA | TGTGCCAGCAGCTGGGGACTCCTATACGAGCAGTACTTC | CASSWGLLYEQYF
TRBJ2-4 | TRBV20-1 | few | NA | TGCAGTGCTAGAGATTTCCAGTCCATTAAACCTGACAGCGACAAAAACATTCAGTACTTC | CSARDFQSIKPDSDKNIQYF
TRBJ1-6 | TRBV29-1 | NA | NA | TGCAGCGTTGGAGTCAGCTGGGATTCACCCCTCCACTTT | CSVGVSWDSPLHF
TRBJ1-5 | TRBV7-8 | NA | NA | TGTGCCAGCAGCCCTAACACGGCGGGTCAGCCCCAGCATTTT | CASSPNTAGQPQHF
TRBJ2-5 | TRBV7-9 | few | NA | TGTGCCGACGAGAGGGTAGCGCAAGCTATGGGAGAGACCCAGTACTTC | CADERVAQAMGETQYF
TRBJ2-2 | TRBV9 | NA | NA | TGTGCCAGCAGGAGGGTGGCCGGGGAGCTGTTTTTT | CASRRVAGELFF
TRBJ1-5 | TRBV18 | few | NA | TGTGCCAGCTCACCACCGCGGGCGGACCTTCGAACGGCCCAGCATTTT | CASSPPRADLRTAQHF
TRBJ2-4 | TRBV7-6 | many | NA | TGTGCCAGCAGCACCCAGGGTGCGGCGCCGGGGAAAAGAAACATTCAGTACTTC | CASSTQGAAPGKRNIQYF
TRBJ2-3 | TRBV5-1 | NA | NA | TGCGCCAGCAGCACAGGGACGATCGGCACAGATACGCAGTATTTT | CASSTGTIGTDTQYF
TRBJ2-7 | TRBV20-1 | few | NA | TGCAGTGCTATGGGGGGGGCAGGAAGCTACGAGCAGTACTTC | CSAMGGAGSYEQYF
TRBJ2-7 | TRBV4-3 | few | TRBD1 | TGCGCCAGCAGCCAAGATAAGTCATCGGCAGGGGGTATCTACGAGCAGTACTTC | CASSQDKSSAGGIYEQYF
TRBJ1-3 | TRBV4-1 | many | NA | TGCGCCAGCAGCCAAGAGGGTCGGCAGTATCGAAACACCATATATTTT | CASSQEGRQYRNTIYF
TRBJ2-5 | TRBV5-1 | few | TRBD1 | TGCGCCAGCAGCATCCGGGACAGGGGGCTAGAGACCCAGTACTTC | CASSIRDRGLETQYF
TRBJ2-7 | TRBV20-1 | NA | NA | TGCAGTGCTAGAGAGGGGACCTCGGGGAAATACGAGCAGTACTTC | CSAREGTSGKYEQYF
TRBJ2-3 | TRBV5-1 | few | NA | TGCGCCAGCAGTCTTGGACTGACCTATGGCACAGATACGCAGTATTTT | CASSLGLTYGTDTQYF
TRBJ1-5 | TRBV21-1 | NA | NA | TGTGCCAGCAGCATATTGGACAGGTATAGCAATCAGCCCCAGCATTTT | CASSILDRYSNQPQHF
TRBJ2-3 | TRBV5-1 | NA | NA | TGCGCCAGCAGCTTCACGGACAGTAGCACAGATACGCAGTATTTT | CASSFTDSSTDTQYF
TRBJ2-2 | TRBV28 | NA | NA | TGTGCCAGCACCCTAGGGGTCACAGGGCAGAACACCGGGGAGCTGTTTTTT | CASTLGVTGQNTGELFF
TRBJ1-4 | TRBV4-1 | many | NA | TGCGCCAGCAGCCAAATCTGGGACGCTAGGGATGAAAAACTGTTTTTT | CASSQIWDARDEKLFF
TRBJ2-7 | TRBV5-1 | NA | NA | TGCGCCAGCAGCTTTATGCTACAGGGAGCCGAGCAGTACTTC | CASSFMLQGAEQYF
TRBJ1-2 | TRBV7-3 | few | NA | TGTGCCAGCAGGAAATCCGGGCCCAGGGGCGGCTATGGCTACACCTTC | CASRKSGPRGGYGYTF
TRBJ2-1 | TRBV7-2 | few | TRBD2 | TGTGCCAGCAGCCGGGGGGCGGGAGGGTACAATGAGCAGTTCTTC | CASSRGAGGYNEQFF
TRBJ2-3 | TRBV20-1 | NA | TRBD1 | TGCAGTGCAACGACAGGGGCCCACCTCACAGATACGCAGTATTTT | CSATTGAHLTDTQYF
TRBJ2-7 | TRBV20-1 | few | TRBD2 | TGCAGTGCTCCCCACGCTAGCGGGAGCTACGAGCAGTACTTC | CSAPHASGSYEQYF
TRBJ2-1 | TRBV20-1 | NA | TRBD1 | TGCAGTGCCATCCCCGGGACAGGGCAATACAATGAGCAGTTCTTC | CSAIPGTGQYNEQFF
TRBJ1-1 | TRBV10-3 | NA | NA | TGTGCCATCAGTGACGGCAGAAACACTGAAGCTTTCTTT | CAISDGRNTEAFF
TRBJ2-6 | TRBV11-1 | NA | NA | TGTGCCAGCAGCTTAGGAATAGGGGGGGTCCCAATCTCTGGGGCCAACGTCCTGACTTTC | CASSLGIGGVPISGANVLTF
TRBJ2-7 | TRBV20-1 | NA | NA | TGCAGTGCTAGAGATCGGCTAGTGTACGAGCAGTACTTC | CSARDRLVYEQYF
TRBJ1-1 | TRBV7-2 | NA | NA | TGTGCCAGCAGCTTAGGGTTGGGCGAAGCTTTCTTT | CASSLGLGEAFF
TRBJ1-1 | TRBV12-3/TRBV12-4 | NA | NA | TGTGCCAGCAGATCAAGCCGGGGGCCAGAAGCTTTCTTT | CASRSSRGPEAFF
TRBJ1-3 | TRBV6-5 | few | NA | TGTGCCAGCAGTTATAGGGGCGACTCTGGAAACACCATATATTTT | CASSYRGDSGNTIYF
TRBJ1-4 | TRBV29-1 | NA | NA | TGCAGCGTTGTAGGAACTAATGAAAAACTGTTTTTT | CSVVGTNEKLFF
TRBJ2-3 | TRBV20-1 | NA | NA | TGCAGTGCTGTCTCTCCGGGGGCTGTCACAGATACGCAGTATTTT | CSAVSPGAVTDTQYF
TRBJ2-7 | TRBV11-1 | NA | NA | TGTGCCAGCAGCTTAGCATATGAGGACGAGCAGTACTTC | CASSLAYEDEQYF